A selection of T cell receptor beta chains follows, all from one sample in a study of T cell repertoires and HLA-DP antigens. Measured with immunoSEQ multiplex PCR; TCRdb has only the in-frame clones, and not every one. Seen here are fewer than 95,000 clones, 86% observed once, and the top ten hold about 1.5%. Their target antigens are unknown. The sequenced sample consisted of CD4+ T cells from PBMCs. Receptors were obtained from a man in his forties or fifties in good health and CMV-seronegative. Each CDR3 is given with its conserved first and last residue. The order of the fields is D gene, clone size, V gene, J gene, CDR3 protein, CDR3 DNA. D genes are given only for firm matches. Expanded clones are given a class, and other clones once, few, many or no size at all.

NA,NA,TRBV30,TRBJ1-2,CAWSVSSVYGYTF,TGTGCCTGGAGTGTATCCTCGGTATATGGCTACACCTTC
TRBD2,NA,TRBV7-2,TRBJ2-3,CASSLRGAGGTDTQYF,TGTGCCAGCAGCCTCCGGGGAGCGGGAGGAACAGATACGCAGTATTTT
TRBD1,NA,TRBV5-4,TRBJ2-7,CASSPGQVGLGGQYF,TGTGCCAGCAGCCCGGGACAGGTGGGGTTAGGTGGGCAGTACTTC
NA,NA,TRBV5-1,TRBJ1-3,CASSLEGGQSGNTIYF,TGCGCCAGCAGCTTGGAAGGAGGACAGTCTGGAAACACCATATATTTT
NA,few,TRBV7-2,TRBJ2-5,CASSSKGRRGYGETQYF,TGTGCCAGCAGCTCGAAGGGCCGACGCGGGTATGGGGAGACCCAGTACTTC
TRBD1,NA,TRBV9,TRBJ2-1,CASSVRDSSYNEQFF,TGTGCCAGCAGCGTAAGGGACAGCTCCTACAATGAGCAGTTCTTC
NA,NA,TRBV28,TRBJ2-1,CASSPERVDFYNEQFF,TGTGCCAGCAGCCCTGAAAGGGTCGATTTCTACAATGAGCAGTTCTTC
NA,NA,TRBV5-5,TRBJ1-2,CASSDSLLYGYTF,TGTGCCAGCAGCGACAGCCTCCTTTATGGCTACACCTTC
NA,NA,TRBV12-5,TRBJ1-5,CASGFEGGQHF,TGTGCTAGTGGTTTTGAAGGGGGCCAGCATTTT
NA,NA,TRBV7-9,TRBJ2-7,CASSLGRLYEQYF,TGTGCCAGCAGCTTGGGACGTCTCTACGAGCAGTACTTC
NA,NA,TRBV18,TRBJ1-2,CASSPLAEPYGYTF,TGTGCCAGCTCACCACTTGCTGAACCCTATGGCTACACCTTC
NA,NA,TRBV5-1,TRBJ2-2,CASSFSGASTGELFF,TGCGCCAGCAGCTTCTCAGGGGCGAGCACCGGGGAGCTGTTTTTT
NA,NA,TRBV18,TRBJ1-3,CASSPPFRGGSGNTIYF,TGTGCCAGCTCACCACCATTTCGGGGAGGCTCTGGAAACACCATATATTTT
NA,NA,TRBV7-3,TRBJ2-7,CASSLGPRGSGYEQYF,TGTGCCAGCAGCTTGGGCCCAAGGGGGAGTGGCTACGAGCAGTACTTC
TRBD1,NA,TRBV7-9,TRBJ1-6,CASSRSTQGSPLHF,TGTGCCAGCAGCCGATCGACACAGGGGTCACCCCTCCACTTT
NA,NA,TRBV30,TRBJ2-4,CAWSGVNIQYF,TGTGCCTGGAGTGGAGTTAACATTCAGTACTTC
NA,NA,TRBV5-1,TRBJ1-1,CASSLQGGGRNTEAFF,TGCGCCAGCAGCTTACAGGGAGGAGGGAGGAACACTGAAGCTTTCTTT
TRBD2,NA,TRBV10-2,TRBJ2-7,CASSAYAGGNYEQYF,TGCGCCAGCAGTGCGTACGCGGGAGGGAACTACGAGCAGTACTTC
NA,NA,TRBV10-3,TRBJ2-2,CAISGKTTGELFF,TGTGCCATCAGTGGCAAAACCACCGGGGAGCTGTTTTTT
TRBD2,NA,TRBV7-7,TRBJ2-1,CASSLGSGIGNEQFF,TGTGCTAGCAGCTTAGGTAGCGGGATTGGTAATGAGCAGTTCTTC
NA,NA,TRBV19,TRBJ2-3,CASSPQKDTQYF,TGTGCCAGTAGTCCCCAGAAGGATACGCAGTATTTT
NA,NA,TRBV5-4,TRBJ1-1,CASSLAGMVNTEAFF,TGTGCCAGCAGCTTGGCAGGGATGGTGAACACTGAAGCTTTCTTT
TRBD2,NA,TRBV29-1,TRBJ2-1,CSASGPSYNEQFF,TGCAGCGCTAGCGGGCCTTCCTACAATGAGCAGTTCTTC
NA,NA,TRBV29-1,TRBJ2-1,CSAQSTYNEQFF,TGCAGCGCACAGAGTACCTACAATGAGCAGTTCTTC
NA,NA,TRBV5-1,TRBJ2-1,CASNNGDYSYNEQFF,TGCGCCAGCAACAACGGGGATTACTCCTACAATGAGCAGTTCTTC
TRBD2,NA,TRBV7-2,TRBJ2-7,CASSARLATYEQYF,TGTGCCAGCAGCGCCCGACTAGCTACCTACGAGCAGTACTTC
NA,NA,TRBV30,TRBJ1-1,CAWSPWDATAEAFF,TGTGCCTGGAGTCCATGGGACGCGACGGCTGAAGCTTTCTTT
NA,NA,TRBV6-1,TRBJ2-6,CASSDSSSGANVLTF,TGTGCCAGCAGTGACTCTAGCTCTGGGGCCAACGTCCTGACTTTC
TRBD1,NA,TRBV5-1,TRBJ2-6,CASSPGQGFAGANVLTF,TGCGCCAGCAGCCCGGGACAGGGTTTCGCTGGGGCCAACGTCCTGACTTTC
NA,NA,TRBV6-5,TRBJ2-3,CASSYSGLSTDTQYF,TGTGCCAGCAGTTACTCCGGACTTAGCACAGATACGCAGTATTTT
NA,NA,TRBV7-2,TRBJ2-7,CASSFGGEQYF,TGTGCCAGCAGCTTCGGGGGTGAGCAGTACTTC
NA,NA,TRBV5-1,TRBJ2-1,CASSLEAAGDEQFF,TGCGCCAGCAGCTTGGAGGCGGCTGGGGATGAGCAGTTCTTC
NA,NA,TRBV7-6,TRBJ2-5,CASSLSGTRQETQYF,TGTGCCAGCAGCTTGTCGGGGACTCGCCAAGAGACCCAGTACTTC
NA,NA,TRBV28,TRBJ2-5,CASSLFSPETQYF,TGTGCCAGCAGTTTATTCTCACCAGAGACCCAGTACTTC
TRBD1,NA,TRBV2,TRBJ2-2,CASNRQGETGELFF,TGTGCCAGCAACCGACAGGGGGAAACCGGGGAGCTGTTTTTT
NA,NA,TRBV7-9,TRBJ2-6,CASSLAQGGRSGANVLTF,TGTGCCAGCAGCTTAGCCCAGGGTGGTCGCTCTGGGGCCAACGTCCTGACTTTC
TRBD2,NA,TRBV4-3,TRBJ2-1,CASSQDQLAGNNEQFF,TGCGCCAGCAGCCAAGATCAACTAGCGGGGAACAATGAGCAGTTCTTC
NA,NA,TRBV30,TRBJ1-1,CAWSFSTEAFF,TGTGCCTGGAGTTTTTCCACTGAAGCTTTCTTT
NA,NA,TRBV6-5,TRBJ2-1,CASSTLRGIPNEQFF,TGTGCCAGCAGCACCCTTCGGGGTATCCCCAATGAGCAGTTCTTC
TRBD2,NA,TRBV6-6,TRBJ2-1,CASSYLAGGNYNEQFF,TGTGCCAGCAGTTACCTCGCGGGAGGCAACTACAATGAGCAGTTCTTC
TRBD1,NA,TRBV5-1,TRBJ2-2,CASSRTGGKTGELFF,TGCGCCAGCAGCAGGACAGGGGGCAAAACCGGGGAGCTGTTTTTT
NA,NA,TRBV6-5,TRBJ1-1,CASSYFGENTEAFF,TGTGCCAGCAGTTATTTTGGGGAGAACACTGAAGCTTTCTTT
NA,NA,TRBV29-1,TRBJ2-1,CSVLEEGETHEQFF,TGCAGCGTCCTTGAGGAGGGAGAAACCCATGAGCAGTTCTTC
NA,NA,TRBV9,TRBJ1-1,CASSVAPNANTEAFF,TGTGCCAGCAGCGTAGCACCGAACGCTAACACTGAAGCTTTCTTT
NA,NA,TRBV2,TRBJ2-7,CASSESDWSYEQYF,TGTGCCAGCAGTGAATCGGACTGGAGCTACGAGCAGTACTTC
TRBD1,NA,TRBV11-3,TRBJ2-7,CASSSPQYRQGLPYEQYF,TGTGCCAGCAGCTCTCCGCAATATCGACAGGGGTTACCCTACGAGCAGTACTTC
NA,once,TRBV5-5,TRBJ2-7,CASSLGTGIYEQYF,TGTGCCAGCAGCTTAGGTACAGGGATCTACGAGCAGTACTTC
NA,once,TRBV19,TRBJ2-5,CASSIGDTGGETQYF,TGTGCCAGTAGTATAGGGGACACCGGAGGAGAGACCCAGTACTTC